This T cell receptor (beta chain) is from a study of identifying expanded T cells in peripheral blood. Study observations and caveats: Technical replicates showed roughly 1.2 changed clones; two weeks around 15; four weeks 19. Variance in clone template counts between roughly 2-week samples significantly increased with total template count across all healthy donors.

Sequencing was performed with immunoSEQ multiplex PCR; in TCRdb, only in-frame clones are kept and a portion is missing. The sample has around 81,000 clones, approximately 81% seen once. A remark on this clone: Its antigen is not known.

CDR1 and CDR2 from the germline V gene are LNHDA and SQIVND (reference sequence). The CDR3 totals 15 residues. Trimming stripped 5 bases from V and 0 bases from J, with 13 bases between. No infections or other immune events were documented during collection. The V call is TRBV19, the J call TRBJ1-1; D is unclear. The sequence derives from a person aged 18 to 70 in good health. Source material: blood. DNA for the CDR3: TGTGCCAGTAGTTACTGGACGAATATGAACACTGAAGCTTTCTTT. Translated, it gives CASSYWTNMNTEAFF.